The source of this T cell receptor (beta chain) is a study of T cells expressing NK-cell markers. General study findings and limits: In about six donors, dominant NKG2C+ clonotypes were about 1.0-7.5% of CD8+ T cells.

TCRdb reworked the 5' RACE reads into one entry per CDR3 protein, no DNA. The table lists about 430,000 distinct CDR3 sequences, with 1.4% in the top ten. As regards this clonotype: Antigen specificity is unknown.

The germline CDR1 and CDR2 sequences are SGHAT and FQNNGV. This CDR3 region has 14 residues. The sequencing sample was made of blood T cells: a sorted CD56 or NKG2C T cell subset, CD4+ or CD8+ T cells, or bulk PBMC T cells (not recorded which). The chain has TRBV11-2 and TRBJ2-7; checking the TCRdb D call of TRBD2 is not possible without DNA. The receptor was derived from a woman aged 45-65 years in good health. The CDR3 spells CASRSLAGGDEQYF.